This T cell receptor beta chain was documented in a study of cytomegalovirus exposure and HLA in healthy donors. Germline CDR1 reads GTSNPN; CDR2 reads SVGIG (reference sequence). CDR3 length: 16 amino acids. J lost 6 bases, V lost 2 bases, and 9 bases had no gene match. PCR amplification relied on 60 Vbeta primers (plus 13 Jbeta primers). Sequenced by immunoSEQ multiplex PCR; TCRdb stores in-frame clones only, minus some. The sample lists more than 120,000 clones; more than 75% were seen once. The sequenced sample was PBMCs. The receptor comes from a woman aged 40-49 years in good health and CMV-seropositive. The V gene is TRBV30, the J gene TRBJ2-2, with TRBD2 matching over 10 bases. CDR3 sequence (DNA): TGTGCCTGGAGTCCCTTAGCGGGAGGACGTGCCGGGGAGCTGTTTTTT. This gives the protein CAWSPLAGGRAGELFF.